The present entry profiles one T cell receptor (beta chain) with its context. The V segment lost 4 bases and the J segment 7 bases; nucleotides outside the gene matches: 6. The CDR3 length is 13 residues. From germline, CDR1 is SGHAT and CDR2 FQDESV (reference sequence). Per the study methods: Estimation of nucleated cell counts was performed using reference gene primer amplification. Only in-frame clones appear in the TCRdb table, and some are missing; sequencing was by immunoSEQ multiplex PCR. V, J and clone size reflect that table, while D and trimming were determined from the DNA. The sample holds about 120,000 clones, roughly nine tenths seen once. This sample stems from a study of blood T cell repertoires in COVID-19. Study-wide background: Both acute and convalescent COVID-19 samples were obtained from the United States, Italy and Spain. PBMCs, B-cell-depleted T cells, or T cells were the source of the cDNA or gDNA that made up the material.

The sequenced material came from peripheral blood. The chain carries TRBV11-1 and TRBJ2-7; 8 bases match TRBD1. The clonotype was recovered from a human donor with active COVID-19. The donor label of this sample is uncertain. DNA of the CDR3: TGTGCCAGCAGCTACGACGGACAGGGTGAGCAGTACTTC. Its protein product is CASSYDGQGEQYF.